This is a list of T cell receptor beta chains from one sample in a study of blood T cell repertoires in COVID-19. The data were produced by immunoSEQ multiplex PCR, yet TCRdb's version contains in-frame clones alone and is incomplete. The sample contains about 42,000 clones, under 90% of which appear only once. Source material: peripheral blood. Every receptor here comes from a human donor in a cohort sampled during active COVID-19. Each CDR3 is given with its conserved first and last residue. The order of the fields is D gene, CDR3 length, clone size, J gene, V gene, CDR3 DNA, CDR3 protein. D genes are given only for firm matches. Clone size is not always given. Where it is, it says once, few, many or a class for expanded clones.

NA 13 NA TRBJ1-5 TRBV5-1 TGCGCCAGCAGCTTGTATGGGGGCCAGCCCCAGCATTTT CASSLYGGQPQHF
TRBD1 14 NA TRBJ2-7 TRBV18 TGTGCCAGCTCACCGGGACAGAACTTCTACGAGCAGTACTTC CASSPGQNFYEQYF
NA 16 NA TRBJ1-2 TRBV2 TGTGCCAGCTATCGGACAGCCGCCATGGCTAACTATGGCTACACCTTC CASYRTAAMANYGYTF
NA 14 NA TRBJ1-2 TRBV19 TGTGCCAGTAGTCGAAAAGGGGTTGACTATGGCTACACCTTC CASSRKGVDYGYTF
TRBD1 14 NA TRBJ1-5 TRBV19 TGTGCCAGTAGTATTTTACAGGGGGATCAGCCCCAGCATTTT CASSILQGDQPQHF
NA 16 NA TRBJ1-5 TRBV4-3 TGCGCCAGCAGCCAAGATCGAGGCTATAGCAATCAGCCCCAGCATTTT CASSQDRGYSNQPQHF
TRBD1 15 few TRBJ2-7 TRBV5-5 TGTGCCAGCAGCTTGGAGACAGGGGTTTATTTTGAGCAGTACTTC CASSLETGVYFEQYF
NA 18 NA TRBJ2-6 TRBV4-3 TGCGCCAGCAGCCAAGGGGCAGGATCGTCCCCTGGGGCCAACGTCCTGACTTTC CASSQGAGSSPGANVLTF
NA 15 NA TRBJ1-4 TRBV6-2/TRBV6-3 TGTGCCAGCAGTCGCCGGACTGGGCGGAATGAAAAACTGTTTTTT CASSRRTGRNEKLFF
TRBD1 17 NA TRBJ1-2 TRBV4-3 TGCGCCAGCAGCCAAGAAAGAGTCCGGACAGGGAGAGTTGGCTACACCTTC CASSQERVRTGRVGYTF
TRBD1 16 NA TRBJ1-1 TRBV4-3 TGCGCCAGCAGCCAAGTCCCCGGGACAGCAGTCACTGAAGCTTTCTTT CASSQVPGTAVTEAFF
NA 15 NA TRBJ2-4 TRBV4-1 TGCGCCAGCAGCCAAGGGGCACTAGCCAAAAACATTCAGTACTTC CASSQGALAKNIQYF
TRBD1 16 NA TRBJ2-1 TRBV19 TGTGCCAGTAGTATTCTTGGGACAGGGGTCCACAATGAGCAGTTCTTC CASSILGTGVHNEQFF
TRBD2 18 once TRBJ2-1 TRBV19 TGTGCCAGTAGTCCCCTACTAGCGGGGGGGCTAGAAAGCAATGAGCAGTTCTTC CASSPLLAGGLESNEQFF
TRBD1 13 NA TRBJ2-7 TRBV12-3/TRBV12-4 TGTGCCAGCAGTGACAGGGAGACCTACGAGCAGTACTTC CASSDRETYEQYF
NA 15 NA TRBJ1-3 TRBV11-2 TGTGCCAGCAGCTCCCCCCAGGGGCCCGGAAACACCATATATTTT CASSSPQGPGNTIYF
TRBD1 14 NA TRBJ2-7 TRBV6-6 TGTGCCACCCGTTTGAGGGGGCCAGTGGGGGAGCAGTACTTC CATRLRGPVGEQYF
NA 14 NA TRBJ1-1 TRBV6-1 TGTGCCAGCAGTGACCCCGGCTTGAGGACTGAAGCTTTCTTT CASSDPGLRTEAFF
NA 16 few TRBJ2-7 TRBV7-9 TGTGCCAGCAGCCTCCGTTCAACGGGATTATCCTACGAGCAGTACTTC CASSLRSTGLSYEQYF
NA 13 few TRBJ1-2 TRBV2 TGTGCCAGCAGTTATGGGCCGACCTCTGGCTACACCTTC CASSYGPTSGYTF
TRBD2 14 few TRBJ2-7 TRBV7-9 TGTGCCAGCAGCTTATTAGTCGGGGGGGACGAGCAGTACTTC CASSLLVGGDEQYF
NA 14 NA TRBJ2-7 TRBV4-3 TGCGCCAGCAGCCAGTCCCGGGACACCTACGAGCAGTACTTC CASSQSRDTYEQYF
NA 15 NA TRBJ2-7 TRBV6-2/TRBV6-3 TGTGCCAGCAGTTACCCAAGAGGGCTCAACTACGAGCAGTACTTC CASSYPRGLNYEQYF
TRBD1 17 NA TRBJ2-7 TRBV3-1/TRBV3-2 TGTGCCAGCAGCCAGAATTCTATTGGGACAGTTTCCTACGAGCAGTACTTC CASSQNSIGTVSYEQYF
NA 11 NA TRBJ2-7 TRBV12-3/TRBV12-4 TGTGCCAGCAGTCTCGAACGGGGGCAGTACTTC CASSLERGQYF
TRBD1 14 few TRBJ2-5 TRBV19 TGTGCCAGTAGCGGGACAGGGACGAAGGAGACCCAGTACTTC CASSGTGTKETQYF
TRBD1 16 NA TRBJ1-5 TRBV27 TGTGCCAGCAGTTTTATCACAGGGGGACTCAATCAGCCCCAGCATTTT CASSFITGGLNQPQHF
TRBD1 14 NA TRBJ1-1 TRBV3-1/TRBV3-2 TGTGCCAGCAGCCAAGGGACAGGGGGAGGAGAAGCTTTCTTT CASSQGTGGGEAFF
NA 12 NA TRBJ1-2 TRBV18 TGTGCCAGCTCACCCTCAGGGTTAGGCTACACCTTC CASSPSGLGYTF
TRBD1 13 NA TRBJ1-5 TRBV27 TGTGCCAGCAGTGGGACAGGGTATCAGCCCCAGCATTTT CASSGTGYQPQHF
TRBD1 13 NA TRBJ1-4 TRBV11-2 TGTGCCAGCAGCTTAGATCGGGTTCGGGACAGGTTTTTT CASSLDRVRDRFF
NA 12 NA TRBJ2-7 TRBV6-5 TGTGCCAGCAGCCGCGGGACGGACGAGCAGTACTTC CASSRGTDEQYF
NA 20 NA TRBJ1-4 TRBV5-1 TGCGCCAGCAGCTTGGACCGGGATAAGGTCCATAAAGCAACTAATGAAAAACTGTTTTTT CASSLDRDKVHKATNEKLFF
TRBD1 15 NA TRBJ1-4 TRBV27 TGTGCCAGCAGTTCTTCCGGGACAGGGAATGAAAAACTGTTTTTT CASSSSGTGNEKLFF
NA 14 NA TRBJ1-4 TRBV5-6 TGTGCCAGCAGCCCGACAGGTCCCTCTGAAAAACTGTTTTTT CASSPTGPSEKLFF